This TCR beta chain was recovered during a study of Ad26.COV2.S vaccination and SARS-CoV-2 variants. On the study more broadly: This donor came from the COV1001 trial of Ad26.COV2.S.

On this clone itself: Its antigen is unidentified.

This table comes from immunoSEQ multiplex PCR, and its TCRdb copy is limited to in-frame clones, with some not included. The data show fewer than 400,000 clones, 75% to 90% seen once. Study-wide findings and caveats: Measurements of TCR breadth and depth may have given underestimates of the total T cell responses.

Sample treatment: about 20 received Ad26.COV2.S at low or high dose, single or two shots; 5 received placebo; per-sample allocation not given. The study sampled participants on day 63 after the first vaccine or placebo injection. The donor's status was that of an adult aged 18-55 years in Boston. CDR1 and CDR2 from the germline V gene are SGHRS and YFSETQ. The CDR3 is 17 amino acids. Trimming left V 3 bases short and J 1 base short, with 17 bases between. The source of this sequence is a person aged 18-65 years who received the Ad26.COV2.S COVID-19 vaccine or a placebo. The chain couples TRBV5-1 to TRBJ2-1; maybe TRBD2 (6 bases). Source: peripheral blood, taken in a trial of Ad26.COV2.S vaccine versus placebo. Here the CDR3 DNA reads TGCGCCAGCAGCTCAGGAATGAGCGGGTTTTCCTACAATGAGCAGTTCTTC. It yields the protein CASSSGMSGFSYNEQFF.